This T cell receptor (beta chain) was sequenced in a study of blood T cell repertoires in COVID-19. On the study more broadly: T cells, B-cell-depleted T cells, or PBMCs provided the cDNA or gDNA that served as material.

This clone has a handful of counts. V was clipped by 8 bases and J by 0 bases, with 10 bases between them. Germline V lookup: CDR1 LNHNV, CDR2 YYDKDF (reference sequence). The CDR3 sequence is 14 residues long. Original processing methods: It was from reference gene primer amplification that nucleated cell counts were estimated. The table came from immunoSEQ multiplex PCR; TCRdb's copy has only in-frame clones and leaves some out. That table is the source of V, J and clone size, and D and trimming were worked out from the DNA. The table has about 370,000 clones, around 89% seen once. The V and J genes are TRBV15 and TRBJ2-2; D might be TRBD2 (6 bases). Sequenced: peripheral blood. The receptor's source is a woman aged 30 to 39 with COVID-19, enrolled during active disease. The CDR3, as DNA: TGTGCCACCGGGAGGCGATCGAACACCGGGGAGCTGTTTTTT. Its translation: CATGRRSNTGELFF.